This T cell receptor beta chain is from a study of control samples from healthy donors and cancer patients. V was shortened by 5 bases and J by 3 bases, with 10 bases between the two germline ends. Looked up from germline, CDR1 is SGHTA and CDR2 is FQGTGA. The CDR3 is 13 amino acids. TCRdb's table, derived via immunoSEQ multiplex PCR, lists solely in-frame clones and lacks some. The table records about 86,000 clones, 85% to 95% of them present only once. Sequenced: blood. This chain connects TRBV7-3 to TRBJ1-1, with D hard to call. The TCR comes from a woman in her thirties in good health. The CDR3 nucleotides read TGTGCCAGCAGCGAGATGAGGGACACTGAAGCTTTCTTT. Its translation is CASSEMRDTEAFF.